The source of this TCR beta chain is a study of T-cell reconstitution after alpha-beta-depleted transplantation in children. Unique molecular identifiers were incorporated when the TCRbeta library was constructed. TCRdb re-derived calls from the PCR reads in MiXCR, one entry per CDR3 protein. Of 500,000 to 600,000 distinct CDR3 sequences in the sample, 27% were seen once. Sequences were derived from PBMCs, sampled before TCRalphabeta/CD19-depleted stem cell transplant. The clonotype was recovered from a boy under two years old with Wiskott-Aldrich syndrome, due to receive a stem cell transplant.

The CDR3 loop reads CASSRLAGANEQYF. The CDR3 nucleotides are TGCGCCAGCAGCCGACTAGCGGGAGCAAACGAGCAGTACTTC. This chain joins TRBV5-1 and TRBJ2-7; TRBD2 matches 12 bases. CDR1 SGHRS and CDR2 YFSETQ come from the germline V gene. V was pared by 4 bases and J by 5 bases, with 4 bases of the junction left unmatched. This CDR3 contains 14 residues.